This entry describes one T cell receptor beta chain. Produced via immunoSEQ multiplex PCR; TCRdb's table is partial and in-frame only. The sample yields 90,000 to 95,000 clones, about 80% seen once. This record comes from a study of radiotherapy plus CTLA-4 blockade in lung cancer. The receptor's source is a human donor with non-small cell lung cancer who had stable disease on radiotherapy plus ipilimumab. Sequencing used peripheral blood, obtained from a patient treated with radiotherapy plus ipilimumab.

CDR3 DNA sequence: TGTGCCTGGAGTGTTAGGGACTACCAACTTTCCTACAATGAGCAGTTCTTC. Its protein product is CAWSVRDYQLSYNEQFF. This chain uses TRBV30 with TRBJ2-1; 7 nucleotides agree with TRBD2. V lost 0 bases and J lost 1; bases outside the gene matches: 9. Germline-derived CDR1 and CDR2 are GTSNPN and SVGIG (reference sequence). The CDR3 totals 17 residues.